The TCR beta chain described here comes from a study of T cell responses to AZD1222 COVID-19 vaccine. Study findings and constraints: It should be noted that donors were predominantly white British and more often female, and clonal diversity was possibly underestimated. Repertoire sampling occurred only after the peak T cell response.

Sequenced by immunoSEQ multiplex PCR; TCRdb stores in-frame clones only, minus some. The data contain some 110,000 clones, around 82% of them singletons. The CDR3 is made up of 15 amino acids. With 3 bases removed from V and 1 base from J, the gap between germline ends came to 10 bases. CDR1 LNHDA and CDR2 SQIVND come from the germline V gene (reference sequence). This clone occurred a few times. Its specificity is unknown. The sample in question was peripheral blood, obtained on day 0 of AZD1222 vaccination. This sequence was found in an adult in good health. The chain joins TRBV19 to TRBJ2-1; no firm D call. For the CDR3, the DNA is TGTGCCAGTAGTATGAGCTGGCTTTCCTACAATGAGCAGTTCTTC. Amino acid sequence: CASSMSWLSYNEQFF.